The 21 T cell receptor beta chains listed next were all sequenced from one sample in a study of OX40 agonist ivuxolimab in advanced cancers. Generated by immunoSEQ multiplex PCR, the TCRdb table keeps only in-frame clones and is missing some. The repertoire holds 50,000 to 65,000 clones, 80% to 90% seen once, with over 1.5% in the top ten. This sample comprised CD4+ or CD8+ T cells sorted from blood, obtained in a trial of the OX40 agonist ivuxolimab. These TCRs come from an adult with an advanced solid tumor such as melanoma, head and neck, liver or kidney cancer.

V is TRBV4-3 and J is TRBJ1-4; 7 bases match TRBD1. V gave up 1 base and J gave up 7 bases; unmatched junction bases: 6. Germline-derived CDR1 and CDR2 are LGHNA and YSLEER. This CDR3 spans 15 amino acids. CDR3 coding DNA: TGCGCCAGCAGCCAAGCTGACAGGGTCAGTGAAAAACTGTTTTTT. Its protein is CASSQADRVSEKLFF.

The chain couples TRBV6-5 to TRBJ1-5; maybe TRBD1 (6 bases). The germline CDR1 and CDR2 sequences are MNHEY and SVGAGI. V lost 8 bases and J 3 bases, leaving 17 bases between the germline ends. CDR3 length equals 15 residues. CDR3 loop: CASCIDRNFNQPQHF. The CDR3 DNA is TGTGCCAGCTGTATCGACAGGAACTTCAATCAGCCCCAGCATTTT.

V usage is TRBV4-3 and J usage is TRBJ2-7; no definite D call. CDR1 and CDR2 from the germline V gene are LGHNA and YSLEER. The CDR3 has 15 amino acids. The V gene lost 1 base and the J gene lost 0 bases, with 10 bases spanning the gap. This CDR3 reads CASSQGLSVSYEQYF. The CDR3 nucleotides are TGCGCCAGCAGCCAAGGATTGAGCGTCTCCTACGAGCAGTACTTC.

A word on this clone: Additional DNA sequences in this sample encode the identical CDR3. The J gene is TRBJ2-7, the V gene TRBV2; D remains unclear. Between the trimmed V and J ends, which lost 4 bases and 2 bases, there was a span of 3 bases. This CDR3 is built from 11 residues. Germline assignment: CDR1 SNHLY and CDR2 FYNNEI. DNA for the CDR3: TGTGCCAGCAGTGCAACCTACGAGCAGTACTTC. Translating gives CASSATYEQYF.

The chain uses TRBV10-3 and TRBJ1-5; D not resolved. Trimming cost V 3 bases and J 0 bases, with 9 bases left between them. The CDR3 loop spans 15 amino acids. The V gene's germline CDR1 is ENHRY and CDR2 SYGVKD. CDR3 protein: CAISDIGNSNQPQHF. The DNA for the CDR3 is TGTGCCATCAGTGATATAGGTAATAGCAATCAGCCCCAGCATTTT.

The rearrangement uses TRBV28 and TRBJ2-4, with 7 bases identical to TRBD1. V lost 10 bases, J lost 7 bases, and 10 bases stayed unmatched. Germline V gene data show CDR1 as MDHEN and CDR2 as SYDVKM. The CDR3 contains 13 residues. CDR3 bases: TGTGCCACCGCAGAGGGGGCAAGGAACATTCAGTACTTC. Translating it yields CATAEGARNIQYF. The full variable domain, in which reference TRBV28 and TRBJ2-4 provide the parts outside the CDR3, is DVKVTQSSRYLVKRTGEKVFLECVQDMDHENMFWYRQDPGLGLRLIYFSYDVKMKEKGDIPEGYSVSREKKERFSLILESASTNQTSMYLCATAEGARNIQYFGAGTRLSVL.

The chain combines TRBV6-5 with TRBJ2-1; 9 nucleotides line up with TRBD2. Germline values: CDR1 MNHEY, CDR2 SVGAGI. The CDR3 covers 16 residues. J was trimmed by 6 bases and V by 0 bases; bases with no gene match: 6. CDR3 bases: TGTGCCAGCAGTTACTCAACGGTGCGGGGGGGCAATGAGCAGTTCTTC. Protein: CASSYSTVRGGNEQFF.

The chain employs TRBV19 and TRBJ1-5; D unclear. From germline, CDR1 is LNHDA and CDR2 SQIVND (reference sequence). V was pared by 0 bases and J by 5 bases, with 5 bases between. There are 13 residues in the CDR3. CDR3 coding DNA: TGTGCCAGTAGTATAGACGGAGATCAGCCCCAGCATTTT. Its protein product is CASSIDGDQPQHF. Filled out from reference TRBV19 and TRBJ1-5, the complete variable domain reads DGGITQSPKYLFRKEGQNVTLSCEQNLNHDAMYWYRQDPGQGLRLIYYSQIVNDFQKGDIAEGYSVSREKKESFPLTVTSAQKNPTAFYLCASSIDGDQPQHFGDGTRLSIL.

This chain joins TRBV7-2 and TRBJ2-7; TRBD1 agrees at 11 bases. Germline CDR1 reads SGHTA; CDR2 reads FQGNSA. The CDR3 is made up of 18 amino acids. The J segment lost 0 bases and the V segment lost 5 bases, leaving 12 bases of the junction unmatched. CDR3 coding DNA: TGTGCCAGCAGCCGCACCGGGACAGGGGGAACAAGCTCCTACGAGCAGTACTTC. Protein: CASSRTGTGGTSSYEQYF. Filled out from reference TRBV7-2 and TRBJ2-7, the complete variable domain reads GAGVSQSPSNKVTEKGKDVELRCDPISGHTALYWYRQSLGQGLEFLIYFQGNSAPDKSGLPSDRFSAERTGGSVSTLTIQRTQQEDSAVYLCASSRTGTGGTSSYEQYFGPGTRLTVT.

This chain joins TRBV25-1 and TRBJ2-5, with D possibly matching TRBD1 (6 bases). Deletions cut 11 bases from V and 11 bases from J, with 27 bases between. CDR1 and CDR2 (germline): MGHDK, SYGVNS. CDR3 length: 14 amino acids. Written as DNA, the CDR3 is TGTGCCTGGACACGAACTAGACAGGAGAAGGTGCAGTACTTC. This encodes CAWTRTRQEKVQYF.

This sequence joins TRBV6-6 and TRBJ1-2, with TRBD1 as a possible D gene (5 bases). The germline V and J ends were trimmed by 0 bases and 8 bases, with 13 bases remaining between them. In germline, CDR1 is MNHNY, CDR2 SVGAGI (reference sequence). CDR3 size: 14 residues. The CDR3 DNA reads as TGTGCCAGCAGTTACTCCGACAGCCTAGGAGGCTACACCTTC. Translated, it gives CASSYSDSLGGYTF.

The V gene is TRBV28, the J gene TRBJ2-2, with TRBD1 identical over 7 bases. The germline V gene has CDR1 MDHEN and CDR2 SYDVKM. Trimming took 5 bases from V and 6 from J; bases not matched to a gene: 6. The CDR3 runs to 14 residues. CDR3 region: CASSLPTGPGELFF. As DNA, the CDR3 is TGTGCCAGCAGTCTACCGACAGGGCCCGGGGAGCTGTTTTTT.

V and J are TRBV28 and TRBJ1-3, with D hard to call. V lost 1 base and J 9 bases, leaving 7 bases between the germline ends. CDR3 length equals 12 residues. Germline V CDR1 and CDR2: MDHEN, SYDVKM. The CDR3 sequence: CASSLLRSTIYF. The DNA of the CDR3 is TGTGCCAGCAGTTTATTAAGAAGCACCATATATTTT.

The V and J genes are TRBV29-1 and TRBJ2-5; D is perhaps TRBD1 or TRBD2 (6 bases each). The V gene lost 8 bases and the J gene lost 5 bases, with 21 bases spanning the gap. CDR3 length: 14 amino acids. The germline V gene has CDR1 SQVTM and CDR2 ANQGSEA. The CDR3 region has the DNA TGCAGCCCTAATCGGAGCCGGGGGCTTGAGACCCAGTACTTC. Its translation: CSPNRSRGLETQYF.

This clone has just one count. The V call is TRBV6-5, the J call TRBJ2-1; D remains unclear. Per germline, CDR1 MNHEY and CDR2 SVGAGI. The CDR3 totals 10 residues. The germline V and J ends were trimmed by 8 bases and 6 bases, with 5 bases remaining between them. The CDR3 loop is CASASNEQFF. The CDR3 bases are TGTGCCAGCGCAAGCAATGAGCAGTTCTTC.

The rearrangement uses TRBV7-9 and TRBJ1-4; tentatively, D is TRBD1 (5 bases). Trimming stripped 5 bases from V and 4 bases from J, with 17 bases between. Germline V lookup: CDR1 SEHNR, CDR2 FQNEAQ (reference sequence). The CDR3 extends over 16 amino acids. The CDR3 here is CASSPDGARINEKLFF. The CDR3, as DNA: TGTGCCAGCAGCCCGGACGGGGCCCGTATTAATGAAAAACTGTTTTTT.

This sequence joins TRBV28 and TRBJ2-5; 8 positions agree with TRBD1. Trimming at V came to 5 bases and at J to 3 bases, leaving 5 bases not matched to a gene. The length of the CDR3 is 14 residues. CDR1 and CDR2 (germline): MDHEN, SYDVKM. The DNA for the CDR3 is TGTGCCAGCAGTCAATTGACAGGGGAAGAGACCCAGTACTTC. Translating it yields CASSQLTGEETQYF.

The chain recombines TRBV9 with TRBJ2-7; tentative D call: TRBD2 (5 bases). With 2 bases removed from V and 0 bases from J, the gap between germline ends came to 9 bases. Germline V gene lookup returns CDR1 SGDLS and CDR2 YYNGEE. This CDR3 is 14 amino acids long. The CDR3 loop reads CASSVGALSYEQYF. The CDR3 region has the DNA TGTGCCAGCAGCGTGGGAGCCCTCTCCTACGAGCAGTACTTC.

The rearrangement uses TRBV19 and TRBJ2-5; 9 nucleotides line up with TRBD1. This CDR3 spans 15 amino acids. Germline loops: CDR1 LNHDA, CDR2 SQIVND (reference sequence). J lost 2 bases, V lost 6 bases, and 7 bases had no gene match. The CDR3 coding sequence is TGTGCCAGTAGGCCCTCCGGGACAGGGCAAGAGACCCAGTACTTC. This encodes CASRPSGTGQETQYF.

This chain connects TRBV19 to TRBJ2-1, with TRBD2 as a possible D gene (5 bases). CDR1 is LNHDA, CDR2 SQIVND, per germline (reference sequence). Trimming cost V 7 bases and J 6 bases, with 16 bases left between them. The CDR3 loop spans 14 amino acids. The CDR3 nucleotides are TGTGCCAGTATCGACCGAAAAGGGAGCAATGAGCAGTTCTTC. The encoded protein is CASIDRKGSNEQFF.

The chain links TRBV15 to TRBJ2-7, with D uncertain. With 1 base removed from V and 5 bases from J, the gap between germline ends came to 18 bases. The CDR3 sequence is 16 residues long. Germline CDR1 reads LNHNV; CDR2 reads YYDKDF (reference sequence). CDR3 DNA sequence: TGTGCCACCAGCAGAGGCGTAGGGCAGGCGACGAACGAGCAGTACTTC. Translating it yields CATSRGVGQATNEQYF.